This T cell receptor (beta chain) originates from a study of T cell responses to AZD1222 COVID-19 vaccine. Study as a whole: Samples with a second dose at about 4 or about 12 weeks were pooled together.

V shed 4 bases, J shed 7 bases, and the junction held 9 bases outside the gene matches. The CDR3 has 16 residues. Germline V gene sequence: CDR1 SGHNT, CDR2 YYREEE (reference sequence). Note on this clone: What it binds is unknown.

Overall study results and limits: CD4 TCRs linked to vaccination spanned spike, dominating at 160-218 and 743-854. Two AZD1222 doses significantly raised spike-specific TCR breadth and depth over controls.

Assay: immunoSEQ multiplex PCR; the TCRdb copy retains only in-frame clones and omits some. The repertoire consists of roughly 150,000 clones, with roughly 85% occurring once and the leading ten covering over 7%. The V gene is TRBV5-4, the J gene TRBJ2-2, with 11 nucleotides matching TRBD2. Sequenced material: peripheral blood, taken on day 0 of AZD1222 vaccination. This TCR derives from an adult in good health. CDR3 amino acids: CASSVSSGGWIGELFF. CDR3 nucleotide sequence: TGTGCCAGCAGCGTTTCTAGCGGGGGGTGGATCGGGGAGCTGTTTTTT.